This record looks at one TCR beta chain sequence and its context. Its antigen is still unknown. No base quality information exists; no much larger clone differs at one position. TCRbeta CDR3 regions were amplified from genomic DNA using the immunoSEQ Assay, a bias-controlled multiplex PCR. Under the source paper's analysis protocol: Within the assay, amplification of reference gene primers was used to estimate how many nucleated cells each sample contained. To quantify the absolute abundance of each unique TCRbeta CDR3 rearrangement, sequence reads were collapsed and filtered. For each sample, productive Simpson clonality was calculated as the square root of Simpson's diversity index over productive rearrangements. Here the immuneACCESS table is served through TCRdb, limited to in-frame sequences with V and J called. Missing clones are a known gap in these copies; in checked studies unresolved V genes cover under half, and the rest lacks a known reason. V and J calls and clone size are as listed in that table; D and trimming were resolved from the DNA. The sample table contains 100,000 or so clones; only one count was recorded for about 80% of them. Around 10% of the sample goes to the ten largest clones.

This record belongs to a study of blood T cell repertoires in COVID-19 (dated by TCRdb to the early 2020s). Regarding the complete study: The collaborator samples originated in the United States, Italy and Spain and spanned the acute and convalescent phases of COVID-19. The dataset comprised deeply sampled blood TCRbeta repertoires from subjects exposed to, actively infected with, or recovered from COVID-19. The prospective study material was composed of cDNA or gDNA derived from T cells, B-cell-depleted T cells, or PBMCs. Nearly every sample came with metadata listing a de-identified subject ID, COVID-19 status, age in years and sex. Where available, HLA class I and class II types were taken from metadata supplied by the sample provider and were not determined by assay-based typing. The repertoires were made available in a free public database intended to serve as a resource for research on the immune response to SARS-CoV-2. Samples were obtained from the ongoing ImmuneRACE study (first 160 participants) and from over a thousand subjects provided by 6 global collaborators. What the research found in general, with its limitations: The amount of clinical and demographic metadata varied by source and participant and was provided uncurated.

Per the germline V gene, MNHEY is the CDR1 and SVGEGT is the CDR2. V and J lose 2 bases and 3 bases, and a span of 17 bases separates them. Including cysteine and phenylalanine, the CDR3 has 17 amino acids. Only CDR3 DNA remains: 51 bases, in frame from the first base. Collaborating institutions collected whole blood in K2EDTA tubes following their own protocols. Collaborator samples were shipped for TCRbeta analysis as frozen whole blood, isolated PBMCs, or DNA extracted from either sample type. The sequence was obtained from a woman aged 70-85 years with acute or convalescent COVID-19. Source material: peripheral blood. The sequence links TRBV6-2 or TRBV6-3 to TRBJ1-5, with TRBD1 as a weak D call on 6 bases. DNA sequence: TGTGCCAGCAGTTACGGGCCCGGGACACCAGACAATCAGCCCCAGCATTTT. Its protein reads: CASSYGPGTPDNQPQHF.